The following is a TCR beta chain sequence with its context. The source of the sample is a study of blood T cell repertoires in COVID-19. Study summary: Sources were T cells, B-cell-depleted T cells, or PBMCs; the material itself was cDNA or gDNA.

Clones were sequenced by immunoSEQ multiplex PCR, and TCRdb holds only the in-frame ones, with some missing. The table has fewer than 350,000 clones, roughly 86% seen once. Losses at the gene ends were 7 bases for V and 1 base for J; bases not matched to a gene: 6. The CDR3 covers 14 residues. Germline CDR1 is SGHRS and CDR2 is YFSETQ. Source material: peripheral blood. J is TRBJ2-3 and V is TRBV5-1, with 7 bases matching TRBD1. The clonotype originates from a man in his forties or fifties with active or convalescent COVID-19. For the CDR3, the DNA is TGCGCCAGCGGACTCGGACAGGGCACAGATACGCAGTATTTT. Translation gives CASGLGQGTDTQYF.